The rows below give T cell receptor beta chains drawn from one sample of a study of shared clonotypes between healthy human individuals. Using immunoSEQ multiplex PCR, the repertoire was profiled, and TCRdb retains in-frame clones only, with some absent. The profile shows 550,000 to 700,000 clones, about three quarters of them singletons. Sequencing input: memory CD4+ T cells sorted from blood. The source is a woman in her twenties or thirties in good health. Both conserved end residues are part of each CDR3. Fields, in order: J gene, D gene, CDR3 length, V gene, CDR3 protein. D genes are given only for firm matches.

TRBJ1-5 | TRBD1 | 15 | TRBV28 | CASSRTGGSYQPQHF
TRBJ2-3 | NA | 14 | TRBV19 | CASRVSGPTDTQYF
TRBJ2-5 | NA | 14 | TRBV5-1 | CASSWGTQKETQYF
TRBJ1-4 | NA | 15 | TRBV19 | CASRSWSASNEKLFF
TRBJ1-4 | TRBD1 | 16 | TRBV5-4 | CASSPQTGGGNEKLFF
TRBJ2-5 | TRBD1 | 15 | TRBV18 | CASSIRTGAQETQYF
TRBJ2-2 | NA | 15 | TRBV5-1 | CASSLGQVNTGELFF
TRBJ2-5 | NA | 14 | TRBV7-2 | CASSLGMGRETQYF
TRBJ2-1 | NA | 17 | TRBV18 | CASSPGGPSSGYNEQFF
TRBJ2-3 | NA | 12 | TRBV14 | CASSRITDTQYF
TRBJ1-5 | NA | 16 | TRBV19 | CASSIDRRGRAQPQHF
TRBJ1-5 | TRBD1 | 15 | TRBV6-1 | CASRGVTGEIQPQHF
TRBJ1-2 | NA | 14 | TRBV29-1 | CSVEDGRRTHGYTF
TRBJ1-2 | NA | 14 | TRBV28 | CATHPSTAIYGYTF
TRBJ2-7 | NA | 13 | TRBV27 | CASSSTTPYEQYF
TRBJ2-1 | NA | 16 | TRBV6-1 | CASSEVGGSSYNEQFF
TRBJ1-4 | NA | 16 | TRBV4-1 | CASSHVGRDPIPKLFF
TRBJ2-1 | TRBD1 | 16 | TRBV10-3 | CAIMKDPGTGGDEQFF
TRBJ2-3 | NA | 16 | TRBV4-1 | CASSQVLGTKTDTQYF
TRBJ1-1 | NA | 14 | TRBV10-3 | CAISRQAGNTEAFF
TRBJ2-1 | TRBD2 | 15 | TRBV6-5 | CASSSSSGSYNEQFF
TRBJ1-5 | NA | 14 | TRBV28 | CAASVRNGRQPQHF
TRBJ1-3 | NA | 16 | TRBV10-3 | CAISEFLRTSGNTIYF
TRBJ2-5 | NA | 15 | TRBV15 | CATSRDVGGMETQYF
TRBJ2-1 | TRBD2 | 15 | TRBV7-6 | CASSGPGLAGYEQFF
TRBJ2-3 | NA | 12 | TRBV18 | CASSPSADTQYF
TRBJ2-2 | TRBD2 | 17 | TRBV2 | CASSPFTSGPYTGELFF
TRBJ2-3 | TRBD2 | 16 | TRBV28 | CASSSIAGGFTDTQYF
TRBJ2-3 | NA | 14 | TRBV29-1 | CSVDGVLSTDTQYF
TRBJ2-5 | NA | 14 | TRBV10-1 | CASSDGAKQETQYF
TRBJ2-2 | TRBD2 | 15 | TRBV2 | CASRGLAGVPGELFF
TRBJ2-7 | TRBD2 | 15 | TRBV11-1 | CASSPASGRNYEQYF
TRBJ2-7 | NA | 14 | TRBV18 | CASHKGGDYYEQYF
TRBJ2-2 | NA | 15 | TRBV2 | CASSGQVLRTGELFF
TRBJ2-7 | NA | 13 | TRBV7-7 | CASSARQTGEQYF
TRBJ2-2 | TRBD2 | 16 | TRBV5-1 | CASSGTSGWNTGELFF
TRBJ2-3 | NA | 12 | TRBV5-1 | CASSLVRETQYF
TRBJ2-2 | TRBD2 | 15 | TRBV5-1 | CASSRTSGRTGELFF
TRBJ2-7 | TRBD1 | 15 | TRBV6-1 | CASTLGGQGRYEQYF
TRBJ2-7 | NA | 14 | TRBV28 | CASRSGGQTYEQYF
TRBJ1-3 | NA | 14 | TRBV28 | CASSFRASGNTIYF
TRBJ1-5 | NA | 13 | TRBV7-2 | CASSPQRDQPQHF